This T cell receptor (beta chain) appears in the sequencing data of a study of T cells in Graves' hyperthyroidism and ophthalmopathy. Turning to the study itself: Initial diagnosis, before any treatment, was when peripheral blood was collected.

CDR1 MDHEN and CDR2 SYDVKM come from the germline V gene. The CDR3 loop spans 16 amino acids. The V end was cut by 6 bases, the J end by 0 bases, with 18 bases between. Many counts were recorded for this clonotype. TCR beta CDR3 sequences were amplified from RNA transcripts. RT-PCR in the first round (using the HTBI primer set) targeted the TCR CDR3. TCRdb processed the multiplex PCR reads anew with MiXCR; each CDR3 protein has one entry. This sample has a few hundred thousand distinct CDR3 sequences, with about a fifth found just once. Using around 10 ml of fresh peripheral blood, PBMCs were prepared.

This chain links TRBV28 with TRBJ2-7; D gene unclear. The sample taken for sequencing was blood. The TCR originated in a woman between 18 and 29 years old with Graves' hyperthyroidism. The CDR3 bases are TGTGCCAGCAGCCCGTCGACCAGTAAGCCCTCCTACGAGCAGTACTTC. Translation gives CASSPSTSKPSYEQYF.